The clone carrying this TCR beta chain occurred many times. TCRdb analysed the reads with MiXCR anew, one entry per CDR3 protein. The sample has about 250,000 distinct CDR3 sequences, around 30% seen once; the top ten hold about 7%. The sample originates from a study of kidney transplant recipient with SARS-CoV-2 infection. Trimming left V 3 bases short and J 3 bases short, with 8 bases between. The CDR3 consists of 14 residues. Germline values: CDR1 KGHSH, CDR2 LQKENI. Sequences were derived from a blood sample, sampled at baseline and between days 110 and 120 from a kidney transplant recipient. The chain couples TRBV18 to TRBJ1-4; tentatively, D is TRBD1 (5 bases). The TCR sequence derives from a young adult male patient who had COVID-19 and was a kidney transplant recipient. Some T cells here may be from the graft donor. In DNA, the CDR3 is TGTGCCAGCTCACCGGGGGTGGCTAATGAAAAACTGTTTTTT. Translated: CASSPGVANEKLFF.